This passage covers 21 T cell receptor beta chains from one sample sequenced in a study of cytomegalovirus exposure and HLA in healthy donors. PCR was performed using 60 Vbeta and 13 Jbeta primers. The protocol was immunoSEQ multiplex PCR, while the TCRdb copy is restricted to in-frame clones and leaves out a portion. In the table there are about 170,000 clones, 80% to 90% of which are singletons. Sequenced material: PBMCs. The source is a man aged 25-40 years in good health and CMV-seropositive.

The chain joins TRBV7-3 to TRBJ2-7; tentative D call: TRBD2 (6 bases). Trimming removed 2 bases at V and 7 bases at J, with 12 bases between. CDR1 and CDR2 from the germline V gene are SGHTA and FQGTGA. CDR3 length equals 13 residues. CDR3 sequence reads: CASSLEFGGEQYF. The CDR3 coding sequence is TGTGCCAGCAGCTTAGAATTCGGGGGAGAGCAGTACTTC.

J is TRBJ1-2 and V is TRBV4-2; no firm D call. Germline V gene sequence: CDR1 LGHNA, CDR2 YNFKEQ. This CDR3 has 13 residues. With 4 bases removed from V and 7 bases from J, the gap between germline ends came to 13 bases. The CDR3 region is CASSLIEGSGYTF. The DNA for the CDR3 is TGTGCCAGCAGCCTAATTGAGGGCAGTGGCTACACCTTC.

This clone was picked up one time. The chain links TRBV12-5 to TRBJ2-1; 10 bases map to TRBD1. CDR3 size: 15 residues. V lost 1 base and J lost 7; bases outside the gene matches: 4. CDR1 and CDR2 (germline): LGHNT, FRNRAP. CDR3 bases: TGTGCTAGTGGTTTGGGACAGGGGGCGGGGAATGAGCAGTTCTTC. Encoded protein: CASGLGQGAGNEQFF. Full variable domain (remainder filled in from reference TRBV12-5 and TRBJ2-1): DARVTQTPRHKVTEMGQEVTMRCQPILGHNTVFWYRQTMMQGLELLAYFRNRAPLDDSGMPKDRFSAEMPDATLATLKIQPSEPRDSAVYFCASGLGQGAGNEQFFGPGTRLTVL.

This chain connects TRBV7-9 to TRBJ2-2; maybe TRBD1 (5 bases). V dropped 5 bases and J dropped 3 bases, with 16 bases sitting between them. The CDR3 loop spans 16 amino acids. Germline CDR1 and CDR2: SEHNR and FQNEAQ (reference sequence). The DNA for the CDR3 is TGTGCCAGCAGCCCCCCCTGGGGCGGCTACACCGGGGAGCTGTTTTTT. This codes for CASSPPWGGYTGELFF. Based on the CDR3 plus reference TRBV7-9 and TRBJ2-2, the full variable domain is DTGVSQNPRHKITKRGQNVTFRCDPISEHNRLYWYRQTLGQGPEFLTYFQNEAQLEKSRLLSDRFSAERPKGSFSTLEIQRTEQGDSAMYLCASSPPWGGYTGELFFGEGSRLTVL.

This clone was seen a handful of times. The V call is TRBV6-6, the J call TRBJ1-1; the D gene is possibly TRBD1 (5 bases). There are 13 residues in the CDR3. V was clipped by 9 bases and J by 4 bases, with 15 bases between them. Germline assignment: CDR1 MNHNY and CDR2 SVGAGI (reference sequence). The CDR3 protein is CASTLGGFTEAFF. Written as DNA, the CDR3 is TGTGCCAGTACTTTGGGGGGGTTCACTGAAGCTTTCTTT.

This clone has only one observation. J is TRBJ2-3 and V is TRBV7-9, with a weak D call TRBD1 (6 bases). In germline, CDR1 is SEHNR, CDR2 FQNEAQ (reference sequence). The CDR3 runs to 15 residues. Trimming pared 7 bases from V and 1 base from J, leaving 15 bases between. CDR3 residues: CASTQGSLRTDTQYF. DNA for the CDR3: TGTGCCAGCACCCAGGGGTCCTTACGCACAGATACGCAGTATTTT.

This clone came up a few times. This rearrangement joins TRBV5-6 to TRBJ1-6; 8 bases fit TRBD1. Germline V gives CDR1 SGHDT, CDR2 YYEEEE. V shed 4 bases, J shed 7 bases, and the junction held 4 bases outside the gene matches. The CDR3 covers 14 residues. DNA of the CDR3: TGTGCCAGCAGCCGGACAGGGAGAAATTCACCCCTCCACTTT. Amino acid sequence: CASSRTGRNSPLHF.

The J gene is TRBJ2-3, the V gene TRBV7-3; 10 nucleotides agree with TRBD2. CDR3 size: 16 residues. CDR1 and CDR2 (germline): SGHTA, FQGTGA. The V and J ends lost 1 base and 4 bases, in that order; junction bases with no gene match: 5. The CDR3 bases are TGTGCCAGCAGCTTAAGGCTAGCGGGAGTCGCAGATACGCAGTATTTT. Translating gives CASSLRLAGVADTQYF.

This clone was recorded only once. This sequence joins TRBV5-1 and TRBJ2-5; 12 nucleotides match TRBD2. J was trimmed by 4 bases and V by 2 bases; bases with no gene match: 3. This CDR3 has 15 amino acids. Germline CDR1 and CDR2: SGHRS and YFSETQ. CDR3 loop: CASSFPGLAGETQYF. The CDR3, as DNA: TGCGCCAGCAGCTTCCCGGGACTAGCGGGAGAGACCCAGTACTTC.

The rearrangement joins TRBV19 to TRBJ2-2; 7 nucleotides align to TRBD2. V was clipped by 5 bases and J by 1 base; unmatched bases: 10. Germline loops: CDR1 LNHDA, CDR2 SQIVND (reference sequence). The CDR3 consists of 17 residues. In DNA, the CDR3 is TGTGCCAGTAGTCTCGCTGTCGGCGGGGGGAACACCGGGGAGCTGTTTTTT. It codes for CASSLAVGGGNTGELFF.

This chain links TRBV20-1 with TRBJ2-3; the match to TRBD1 covers 7 bases. Unmatched junction bases numbered 0, after V lost 5 bases and J lost 4 bases. The CDR3 totals 11 residues. Germline assignment: CDR1 DFQATT and CDR2 SNEGSKA (reference sequence). CDR3: CSAGTADTQYF. Here the CDR3 DNA reads TGCAGTGCTGGGACAGCAGATACGCAGTATTTT.

The chain links TRBV30 to TRBJ1-5; TRBD1 might be the D (6 bases). CDR1 and CDR2 (germline): GTSNPN, SVGIG (reference sequence). Between the trimmed V and J ends, which lost 1 base and 0 bases, there was a span of 16 bases. CDR3 length: 17 amino acids. The CDR3 region is CAWSDTRTVYSNQPQHF. DNA for the CDR3: TGTGCCTGGAGTGATACGCGGACAGTCTATAGCAATCAGCCCCAGCATTTT.

The rearrangement uses TRBV5-4 and TRBJ1-2; D is undetermined. The V end lost 1 base, the J end lost 3 bases, and 7 bases lay between the germline ends. The germline V gene encodes CDR1 SGHNT and CDR2 YYREEE (reference sequence). The CDR3 is 13 amino acids. CDR3: CASSLYADYGYTF. The CDR3 nucleotides read TGTGCCAGCAGCTTGTATGCAGACTATGGCTACACCTTC.

The V gene is TRBV7-9, the J gene TRBJ2-1; TRBD2 matches at 7 bases. The germline gives CDR1 SEHNR, CDR2 FQNEAQ (reference sequence). V gave up 6 bases and J gave up 8 bases; unmatched junction bases: 4. This CDR3 comprises 12 residues. As DNA, the CDR3 is TGTGCCAGCAGGTCGACTAGCCATGAGCAGTTCTTC. This sequence encodes CASRSTSHEQFF.

V is TRBV11-2 and J is TRBJ2-7; the match to TRBD1 covers 9 bases. Trimming removed 3 bases from V and 3 bases from J; junction bases left unmatched: 3. This CDR3 region has 14 residues. Germline V gene lookup returns CDR1 SGHAT and CDR2 FQNNGV. The CDR3 nucleotides read TGTGCCAGCAGCTTGGGGACAGGGATCTACGAGCAGTACGTC. It is translated as CASSLGTGIYEQYV.

The chain's CDR3 is CSVGADNQPQHF. The CDR3 DNA reads as TGCAGCGTTGGCGCGGACAATCAGCCCCAGCATTTT. The chain has TRBV29-1 and TRBJ1-5; D gene unclear. This CDR3 is 12 amino acids long. The V gene's germline CDR1 is SQVTM and CDR2 ANQGSEA. V lost 4 bases to trimming and J lost 3 bases, with 7 bases between them.

This chain connects TRBV4-2 to TRBJ2-7; 7 bases fit TRBD2. The junction had 7 bases not matched to a gene; V was cut back by 0 bases and J by 5 bases. Germline values: CDR1 LGHNA, CDR2 YNFKEQ. This CDR3 comprises 15 residues. The CDR3 spells CASSQDYLAADEQYF. The CDR3, as DNA: TGTGCCAGCAGCCAAGATTACCTAGCGGCCGACGAGCAGTACTTC.

The CDR3 loop is CASSVASGRAKNEQFF. The CDR3 DNA follows: TGTGCCAGCAGTGTCGCGAGCGGGAGGGCCAAGAATGAGCAGTTCTTC. The genes are TRBV6-1 and TRBJ2-1, with 10 positions matching TRBD2. Losses at the gene ends were 4 bases for V and 7 bases for J; bases not matched to a gene: 10. Germline V lookup: CDR1 MNHNS, CDR2 SASEGT. The CDR3 is 16 residues long.

The rearrangement joins TRBV6-1 to TRBJ2-1; the match to TRBD2 covers 7 bases. After removal of 5 bases from V and 6 bases from J, the junction contained 10 bases not matched to a gene. The CDR3 spans 15 residues. Germline CDR1 is MNHNS and CDR2 is SASEGT. DNA for the CDR3: TGTGCCAGCAGTCAAACACGGACTAGTACCAATGAGCAGTTCTTC. Amino acids: CASSQTRTSTNEQFF.

J is TRBJ2-5 and V is TRBV7-9, with TRBD2 matching over 8 bases. The J call may be mistaken, given a closer DNA end match to TRBJ2-7. There are 16 residues in the CDR3. In germline, CDR1 is SEHNR, CDR2 FQNEAQ (reference sequence). The DNA for the CDR3 is TGTGCCAGCAGTTACCCGAACCGGGAGGGTCCCTACGAGCAGTACTTC. Protein product: CASSYPNREGPYEQYF.

The rearrangement uses TRBV5-1 and TRBJ2-1, with 10 positions matching TRBD2. The CDR3 length is 16 residues. The V gene end was trimmed by 0 bases and the J gene end by 9 bases; junction bases not matched to a gene: 9. Germline loops: CDR1 SGHRS, CDR2 YFSETQ. CDR3: CASSLVPAGGPSEQFF. CDR3 in DNA: TGCGCCAGCAGCTTGGTACCAGCGGGAGGGCCGAGTGAGCAGTTCTTC.